The 20 T cell receptor beta chains presented below share a single source sample, sequenced in a study of shared clonotypes between healthy human individuals. Profiling relied on immunoSEQ multiplex PCR, and the TCRdb table lists in-frame clones only, not all of them. Here the sample spans about 2.3 million clones, approximately 95% being singletons. The material sequenced was naive CD4+ T cells from PBMCs. Subset reported: CD45RA+ positively selected. These receptors were obtained from a man aged 18 to 30 in good health. Some clones in this sample may be carry-over from other donors' samples.

Comment on this clone: In the same sample, other DNA sequences code for this CDR3. The gene calls are TRBV28 and TRBJ2-6; D might be TRBD1 (6 bases). The CDR3 has 15 residues. V lost 6 bases, J lost 3 bases, and 12 bases lay in between. From germline, CDR1 is MDHEN and CDR2 SYDVKM. The CDR3 spells CASRPTGLGANVLTF. In nucleotides, the CDR3 is TGTGCCAGCAGACCGACAGGCCTTGGGGCCAACGTCCTGACTTTC.

Of note for this clone: The same CDR3 is also encoded by other DNA sequences in this sample. V is TRBV2 and J is TRBJ2-7; D remains unclear. Germline values: CDR1 SNHLY, CDR2 FYNNEI. The V end was cut by 5 bases, the J end by 5 bases, with 7 bases between. The CDR3 loop spans 11 amino acids. CDR3 DNA: TGTGCCAGCAGTCCGTATGACGAGCAGTACTTC. Translated, it gives CASSPYDEQYF.

The gene calls are TRBV7-2 and TRBJ1-5; the D is unclear. CDR3 length equals 15 residues. V was trimmed by 1 base and J by 3 bases, leaving 10 bases between them. Looked up from germline, CDR1 is SGHTA and CDR2 is FQGNSA. The CDR3 nucleotides read TGTGCCAGCAGCTTAGGAATTCAGATCAATCAGCCCCAGCATTTT. Amino acid sequence: CASSLGIQINQPQHF.

The J gene is TRBJ2-6, the V gene TRBV5-1; D perhaps matches TRBD2 (5 bases). This CDR3 has 15 amino acids. The germline V and J ends were trimmed by 2 bases and 3 bases, with 9 bases remaining between them. From germline, CDR1 is SGHRS and CDR2 YFSETQ. For the CDR3, the DNA is TGCGCCAGCAGCTTCGGGGTCGATGGGGCCAACGTCCTGACTTTC. The encoded protein is CASSFGVDGANVLTF.

This sequence joins TRBV5-1 and TRBJ1-1; 9 bases are shared with TRBD1. Germline V gene data show CDR1 as SGHRS and CDR2 as YFSETQ. The V segment lost 4 bases and the J segment 4 bases; nucleotides outside the gene matches: 8. This CDR3 region has 15 residues. DNA of the CDR3: TGCGCCAGCAGCCAAACCGGGACAGGGAGCACTGAAGCTTTCTTT. Amino acids: CASSQTGTGSTEAFF.

The chain employs TRBV9 and TRBJ1-2; D might be TRBD1 (5 bases). V lost 0 bases to trimming and J lost 5 bases, with 23 bases between them. There are 18 residues in the CDR3. Germline CDR1 reads SGDLS; CDR2 reads YYNGEE. The CDR3 loop is CASSVGAGKLFTQYGYTF. CDR3 in DNA: TGTGCCAGCAGCGTAGGGGCAGGGAAGCTGTTCACCCAATATGGCTACACCTTC.

The chain joins TRBV20-1 to TRBJ2-1; a possible D gene is TRBD1 (6 bases). V was cut by 6 bases and J by 15 bases, with 18 bases left in between. The CDR3 length is 11 residues. Germline loops: CDR1 DFQATT, CDR2 SNEGSKA (reference sequence). In nucleotides, the CDR3 is TGCAGTGCCCAGGGGTCCGTCGGGTCGTTCTTC. As protein: CSAQGSVGSFF.

The chain employs TRBV29-1 and TRBJ2-7; D is possibly TRBD1 (6 bases). The CDR3 consists of 14 residues. Germline assignment: CDR1 SQVTM and CDR2 ANQGSEA. V shed 7 bases and J shed 4 bases, with 20 bases lying between them. CDR3 protein: CSARIVGQRYEQYF. The DNA of the CDR3 is TGCAGCGCCAGAATCGTCGGACAGAGGTACGAGCAGTACTTC.

This sequence joins TRBV11-2 and TRBJ2-3; 11 nucleotides agree with TRBD2. With V trimmed by 5 bases and J by 7 bases, 11 bases remained unmatched. The CDR3 runs 16 residues. Germline V gene data show CDR1 as SGHAT and CDR2 as FQNNGV. The CDR3 sequence is CASSIMTSGEVYTQYF. CDR3 coding DNA: TGTGCCAGCAGCATCATGACTAGCGGGGAGGTCTATACGCAGTATTTT.

The chain recombines TRBV6-5 with TRBJ2-3; D may be TRBD1 (6 bases). The CDR3 is made up of 15 amino acids. Trimming cost V 0 bases and J 2 bases, with 9 bases left between them. Germline lookup yields CDR1 MNHEY and CDR2 SVGAGI. The CDR3 loop reads CASSYSAGDTDTQYF. The CDR3 DNA reads as TGTGCCAGCAGTTACTCTGCAGGGGACACAGATACGCAGTATTTT.

This sequence joins TRBV18 and TRBJ1-2, with D unclear. The germline V gene encodes CDR1 KGHSH and CDR2 LQKENI. This CDR3 region has 12 residues. The ends were cut back, 3 bases at V and 8 bases at J, with 10 bases in the middle. The CDR3 DNA reads TGTGCCAGCTCACCTGCTGGGCAAGGCTACACCTTC. This sequence encodes CASSPAGQGYTF. Combining the CDR3 with reference TRBV18 and TRBJ1-2 gives the whole variable domain NAGVMQNPRHLVRRRGQEARLRCSPMKGHSHVYWYRQLPEEGLKFMVYLQKENIIDESGMPKERFSAEFPKEGPSILRIQQVVRGDSAAYFCASSPAGQGYTFGSGTRLTVV.

The V and J genes are TRBV25-1 and TRBJ2-1, with D maybe TRBD2 (6 bases). The germline V and J ends were trimmed by 0 bases and 1 base, with 13 bases remaining between them. This CDR3 region has 17 residues. Per the germline V gene, CDR1 is MGHDK and CDR2 is SYGVNS. CDR3 region: CASSEYIGTFSYNEQFF. The CDR3 nucleotides are TGTGCCAGCAGTGAATATATTGGGACTTTTTCCTACAATGAGCAGTTCTTC.

J is TRBJ1-1 and V is TRBV28; D is ambiguous. The germline V gene encodes CDR1 MDHEN and CDR2 SYDVKM. V lost 5 bases to trimming and J lost 5 bases, with 15 bases between them. CDR3 size: 14 residues. The CDR3 bases are TGTGCCAGCAGTCCCCCTCCTCGGGTAACTGAAGCTTTCTTT. As protein: CASSPPPRVTEAFF.

This clone has more than one count but fewer than ten. The chain combines TRBV13 with TRBJ2-7; D might be TRBD2 (6 bases). V was trimmed by 5 bases and J by 9 bases, leaving 17 bases between them. The CDR3 runs 13 residues. The germline V gene has CDR1 PRHDT and CDR2 FYEKMQ (reference sequence). The CDR3 nucleotides read TGTGCCAGCAGCACAAGAGACCGGAGGGCGCAGTACTTC. Translation gives CASSTRDRRAQYF.

The chain recombines TRBV5-1 with TRBJ1-2, with 11 nucleotides matching TRBD1. The CDR3 consists of 15 residues. Germline values: CDR1 SGHRS, CDR2 YFSETQ. The V and J ends lost 4 bases and 4 bases, in that order; junction bases with no gene match: 6. The CDR3 protein is CASSTSGQGGYGYTF. The DNA of the CDR3 is TGCGCCAGCAGCACCTCGGGACAGGGGGGCTATGGCTACACCTTC.

The chain is built from TRBV5-1 and TRBJ2-1, with 10 bases aligning to TRBD2. This CDR3 region has 15 residues. Trimming took 0 bases from V and 5 from J; bases not matched to a gene: 2. The germline gives CDR1 SGHRS, CDR2 YFSETQ. The CDR3 DNA reads as TGCGCCAGCAGCTTGGGAACTAGCGGGGACAATGAGCAGTTCTTC. This encodes CASSLGTSGDNEQFF.

Of note for this clone: At one of its ends the junction is not consistent with the germline gene, which may arise from a read error. The gene calls are TRBV10-2 and TRBJ1-1; no clear D. CDR3 length: 13 amino acids. From germline, CDR1 is WSHSY and CDR2 SAAADI. The CDR3 is CASREDLYTEAFF. The CDR3 DNA sequence: TGCGCCAGCCGTGAGGACCTATACACTGAAGCTTTCTTT.

The rearrangement uses TRBV30 and TRBJ2-4, with 10 bases that match TRBD1. Germline V gives CDR1 GTSNPN, CDR2 SVGIG (reference sequence). With V trimmed by 4 bases and J by 9 bases, 6 bases remained unmatched. The length of the CDR3 is 13 residues. The CDR3 spells CAWKGQGVSIQYF. CDR3 DNA sequence: TGTGCCTGGAAAGGACAGGGGGTGAGCATTCAGTACTTC.

The genes are TRBV6-1 and TRBJ2-1; TRBD2 matches at 10 bases. The germline V gene encodes CDR1 MNHNS and CDR2 SASEGT. Trimming took 2 bases from V and 7 from J; bases not matched to a gene: 5. There are 15 residues in the CDR3. CDR3 coding DNA: TGTGCCAGCAGTGAACCCGGACTAGCGGAGAATGAGCAGTTCTTC. This encodes CASSEPGLAENEQFF.

The CDR3 sequence is CASSDPGQGKNIQYF. The DNA for the CDR3 is TGTGCCAGCAGTGACCCCGGCCAGGGAAAAAACATTCAGTACTTC. The rearrangement links TRBV25-1 to TRBJ2-4, with D possibly TRBD1 on 5 matching bases. Germline V gene sequence: CDR1 MGHDK, CDR2 SYGVNS. The CDR3 loop spans 15 amino acids. V was shortened by 3 bases and J by 4 bases, with 13 bases between the two germline ends. The full variable domain, rest sourced from reference TRBV25-1 and TRBJ2-4, is EADIYQTPRYLVIGTGKKITLECSQTMGHDKMYWYQQDPGMELHLIHYSYGVNSTEKGDLSSESTVSRIRTEHFPLTLESARPSHTSQYLCASSDPGQGKNIQYFGAGTRLSVL.